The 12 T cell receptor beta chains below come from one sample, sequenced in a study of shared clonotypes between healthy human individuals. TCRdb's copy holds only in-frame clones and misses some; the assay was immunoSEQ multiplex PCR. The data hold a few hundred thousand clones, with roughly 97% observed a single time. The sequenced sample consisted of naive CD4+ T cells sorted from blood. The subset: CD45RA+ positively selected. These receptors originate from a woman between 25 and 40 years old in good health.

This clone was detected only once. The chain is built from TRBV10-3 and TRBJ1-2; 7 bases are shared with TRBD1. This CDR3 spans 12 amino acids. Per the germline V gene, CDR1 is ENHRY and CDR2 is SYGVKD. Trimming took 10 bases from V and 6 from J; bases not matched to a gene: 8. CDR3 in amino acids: CATQTGTDGYTF. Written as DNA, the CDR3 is TGTGCCACCCAGACAGGGACGGATGGCTACACCTTC.

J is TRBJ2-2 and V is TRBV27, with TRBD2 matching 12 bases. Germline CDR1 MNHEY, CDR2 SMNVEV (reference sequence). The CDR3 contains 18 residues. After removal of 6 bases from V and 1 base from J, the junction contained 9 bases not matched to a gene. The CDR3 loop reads CASRGLGTSGRNTGELFF. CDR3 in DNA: TGTGCCAGCAGGGGCCTCGGGACTAGCGGGCGGAACACCGGGGAGCTGTTTTTT.

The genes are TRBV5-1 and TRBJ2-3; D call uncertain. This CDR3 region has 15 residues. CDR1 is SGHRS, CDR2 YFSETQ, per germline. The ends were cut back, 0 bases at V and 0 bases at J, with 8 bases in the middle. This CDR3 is CASSLGRSSTDTQYF. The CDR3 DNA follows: TGCGCCAGCAGCTTGGGCAGAAGTAGCACAGATACGCAGTATTTT.

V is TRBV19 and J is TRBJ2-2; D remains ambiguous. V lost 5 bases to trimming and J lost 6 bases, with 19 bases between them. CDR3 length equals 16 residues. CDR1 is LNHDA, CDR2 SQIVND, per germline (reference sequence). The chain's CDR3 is CASSPLGVGTPGELFF. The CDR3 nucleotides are TGTGCCAGTAGTCCCTTGGGCGTGGGAACGCCCGGGGAGCTGTTTTTT.

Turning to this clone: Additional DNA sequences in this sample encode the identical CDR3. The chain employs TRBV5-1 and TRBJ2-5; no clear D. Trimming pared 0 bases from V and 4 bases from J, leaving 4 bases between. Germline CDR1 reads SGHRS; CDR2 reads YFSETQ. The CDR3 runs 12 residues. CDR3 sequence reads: CASSLDGETQYF. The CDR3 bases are TGCGCCAGCAGCTTGGACGGAGAGACCCAGTACTTC.

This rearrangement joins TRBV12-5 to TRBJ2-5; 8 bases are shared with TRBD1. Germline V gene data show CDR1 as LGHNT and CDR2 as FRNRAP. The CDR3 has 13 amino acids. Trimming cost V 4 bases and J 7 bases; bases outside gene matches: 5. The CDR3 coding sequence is TGTGCTAGTGGTTCGACAGGGGTAGGGACCCAGTACTTC. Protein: CASGSTGVGTQYF. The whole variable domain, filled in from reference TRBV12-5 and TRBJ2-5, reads DARVTQTPRHKVTEMGQEVTMRCQPILGHNTVFWYRQTMMQGLELLAYFRNRAPLDDSGMPKDRFSAEMPDATLATLKIQPSEPRDSAVYFCASGSTGVGTQYFGPGTRLLVL.

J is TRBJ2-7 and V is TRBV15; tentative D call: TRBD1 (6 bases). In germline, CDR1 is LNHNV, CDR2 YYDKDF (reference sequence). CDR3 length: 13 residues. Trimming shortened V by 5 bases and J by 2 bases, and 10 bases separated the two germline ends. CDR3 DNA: TGTGCCACCAGCCGGGACAAACCCTACGAGCAGTACTTC. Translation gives CATSRDKPYEQYF.

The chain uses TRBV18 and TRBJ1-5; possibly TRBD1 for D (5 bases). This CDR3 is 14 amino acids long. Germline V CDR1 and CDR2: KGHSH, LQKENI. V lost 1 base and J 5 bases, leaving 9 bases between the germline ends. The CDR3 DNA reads TGTGCCAGCTCACCACAGGGGAGGGATCAGCCCCAGCATTTT. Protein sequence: CASSPQGRDQPQHF.

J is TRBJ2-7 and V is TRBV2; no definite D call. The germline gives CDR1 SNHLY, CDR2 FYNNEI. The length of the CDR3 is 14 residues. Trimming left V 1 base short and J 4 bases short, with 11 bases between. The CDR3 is CASSEVSAPYEQYF. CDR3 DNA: TGTGCCAGCAGTGAAGTGTCTGCTCCATACGAGCAGTACTTC.

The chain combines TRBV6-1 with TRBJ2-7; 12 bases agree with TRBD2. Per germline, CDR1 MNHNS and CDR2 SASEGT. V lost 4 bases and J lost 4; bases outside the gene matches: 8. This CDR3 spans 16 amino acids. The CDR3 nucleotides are TGTGCCAGCAGTGGGTTAGGGACTAGCGGGCAATACGAGCAGTACTTC. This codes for CASSGLGTSGQYEQYF.

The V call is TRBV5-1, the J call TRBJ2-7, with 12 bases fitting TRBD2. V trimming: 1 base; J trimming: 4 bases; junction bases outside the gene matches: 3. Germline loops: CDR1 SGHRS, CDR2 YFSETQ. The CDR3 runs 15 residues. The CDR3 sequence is CASSLTSGRIYEQYF. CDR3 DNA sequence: TGCGCCAGCAGCTTGACTAGCGGGAGGATTTACGAGCAGTACTTC.

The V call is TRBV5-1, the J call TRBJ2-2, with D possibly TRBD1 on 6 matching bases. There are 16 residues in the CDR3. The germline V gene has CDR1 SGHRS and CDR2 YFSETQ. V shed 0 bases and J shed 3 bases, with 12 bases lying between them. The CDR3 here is CASSLAGVADTGELFF. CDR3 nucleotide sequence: TGCGCCAGCAGCTTGGCAGGGGTTGCGGACACCGGGGAGCTGTTTTTT.